A selection of T cell receptor beta chains follows, all from one sample in a study of OX40 agonist ivuxolimab in advanced cancers. The repertoire was sequenced with immunoSEQ multiplex PCR; TCRdb's copy has only in-frame clones and lacks some. The sample lists 90,000 to 95,000 clones; around 87% were seen once. The sample here was CD4+ or CD8+ T cells sorted from blood, taken in a trial of the OX40 agonist ivuxolimab. The receptors come from an adult with an advanced solid tumor such as melanoma, head and neck, liver or kidney cancer. The conserved cysteine and the conserved F or W are not part of the CDR3 here. Each record gives: J gene, V gene, CDR3 protein.

j_call: TRBJ1-3; v_call: TRBV27; cdr3_aa: ASSMISGNTIY
j_call: TRBJ1-6; v_call: TRBV6-1; cdr3_aa: ASSELPQGARSSYNSPLH
j_call: TRBJ1-5; v_call: TRBV28; cdr3_aa: ASSLLYQPQH
j_call: TRBJ1-5; v_call: TRBV6-4; cdr3_aa: ANHQPQH
j_call: TRBJ1-1; v_call: TRBV5-1; cdr3_aa: ASSPRATNTEAF
j_call: TRBJ2-1; v_call: TRBV30; cdr3_aa: AWNPGLAGVDEQF
j_call: TRBJ2-1; v_call: TRBV9; cdr3_aa: ASSIGTLGMNEQF
j_call: TRBJ1-1; v_call: TRBV19; cdr3_aa: ATSGGLTEAF
j_call: TRBJ1-2; v_call: TRBV18; cdr3_aa: ASSPPTEGYT
j_call: TRBJ2-7; v_call: TRBV28; cdr3_aa: ASTPSGRYEQY
j_call: TRBJ2-3; v_call: TRBV6-5; cdr3_aa: ASSKGTGGTDTQY
j_call: TRBJ2-1; v_call: TRBV28; cdr3_aa: ASSSLTSVWGDSYNEQF
j_call: TRBJ2-7; v_call: TRBV6-5; cdr3_aa: ASSKLSTDYEQY
j_call: TRBJ1-3; v_call: TRBV10-2; cdr3_aa: ASSEIGTPGNTIY
j_call: TRBJ1-1; v_call: TRBV19; cdr3_aa: ASSLLGTATEAF
j_call: TRBJ2-5; v_call: TRBV7-9; cdr3_aa: ASSYGLAGAVETQY
j_call: TRBJ1-2; v_call: TRBV27; cdr3_aa: ASSSLRGAPNRAYGYT
j_call: TRBJ1-5; v_call: TRBV2; cdr3_aa: ASRGDASNQPQH
j_call: TRBJ1-1; v_call: TRBV7-2; cdr3_aa: ASSTLPETEAF
j_call: TRBJ1-4; v_call: TRBV6-5; cdr3_aa: ASRLRDSNEKLF
j_call: TRBJ2-5; v_call: TRBV5-4; cdr3_aa: ASSLWNGETQY
j_call: TRBJ1-1; v_call: TRBV19; cdr3_aa: ASSTSDRGLTEAF